This TCR beta chain originates from a study of blood T cell repertoires in COVID-19. V shed 0 bases, J shed 5 bases, and the junction held 9 bases outside the gene matches. Germline CDR1 reads SQVTM; CDR2 reads ANQGSEA. The CDR3 sequence is 16 residues long. Generated by immunoSEQ multiplex PCR, the TCRdb table keeps only in-frame clones and is missing some. Found here are roughly 87,000 clones, about 91% of them singletons; the top ten hold roughly 5.4%. This receptor was obtained from an elderly woman with active COVID-19. The chain links TRBV29-1 to TRBJ2-1; TRBD2 aligns across 8 bases. Sample: peripheral blood. CDR3 coding DNA: TGCAGCGTTGAAGATCGAGGTAGCGGGGCGAACAATGAGCAGTTCTTC. It codes for CSVEDRGSGANNEQFF.